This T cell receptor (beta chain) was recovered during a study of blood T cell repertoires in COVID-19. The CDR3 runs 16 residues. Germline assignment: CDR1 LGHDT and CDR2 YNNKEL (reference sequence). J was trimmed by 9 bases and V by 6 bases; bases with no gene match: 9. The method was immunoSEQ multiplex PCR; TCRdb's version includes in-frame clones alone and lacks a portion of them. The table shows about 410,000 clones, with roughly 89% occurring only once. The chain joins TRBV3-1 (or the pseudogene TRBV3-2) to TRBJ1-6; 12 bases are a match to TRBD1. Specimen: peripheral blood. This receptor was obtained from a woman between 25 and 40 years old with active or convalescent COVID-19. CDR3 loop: CASRPTGTGGGSPLHF. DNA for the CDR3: TGTGCCAGCAGGCCAACCGGGACAGGGGGCGGTTCACCCCTCCACTTT.